Below are 20 T cell receptor beta chains sequenced from a single sample in a study of regulatory T cells in long-lasting Graves disease. The time point denotes: newly diagnosed GD, antithyroid drugs for less than 3 months. Following extraction of RNA from PBMCs, that RNA was used to make the TCR library. The TCR beta library used iRepertoire HTBI primers with Arm-PCR amplification of CDR3. TCRdb reanalysed the multiplex PCR reads using MiXCR and keeps one entry per CDR3 protein. Found here are about 530,000 distinct CDR3 sequences, about 16% of them singletons; the top ten hold around 25%. These data were also filed under a second study, of T cells in Graves' hyperthyroidism and ophthalmopathy.

Sequenced material: peripheral blood mononuclear cells (PBMCs), taken at new diagnosis, from a patient treated with antithyroid drugs. The receptors stem from a woman aged 35-60 years with Graves disease.

This clonotype was found a few times. The rearrangement joins TRBV30 to TRBJ1-2; D not certain. Trimming removed 3 bases from V and 0 bases from J, with 5 bases in between. Germline lookup yields CDR1 GTSNPN and CDR2 SVGIG (reference sequence). The CDR3 extends over 12 amino acids. DNA of the CDR3: TGTGCCTGGAGGCAGGCTAACTATGGCTACACCTTC. Residues: CAWRQANYGYTF. Complete variable domain (other parts from reference TRBV30 and TRBJ1-2): SQTIHQWPATLVQPVGSPLSLECTVEGTSNPNLYWYRQAAGRGLQLLFYSVGIGQISSEVPQNLSASRPQDRQFILSSKKLLLSDSGFYLCAWRQANYGYTFGSGTRLTVV.

This clonotype was detected many times. The CDR3 spells CASSRDGSNQPQHF. In nucleotides, the CDR3 is TGTGCCAGCAGTCGGGACGGAAGCAATCAGCCCCAGCATTTT. V gene TRBV7-2 combines with J gene TRBJ1-5; possibly TRBD1 for D (5 bases). Germline-derived CDR1 and CDR2 are SGHTA and FQGNSA. The CDR3 is 14 amino acids. Between the trimmed V and J ends, which lost 6 bases and 1 base, there was a span of 10 bases.

A few counts support this clonotype. This may be a read error: a much more frequent sequence differs by one nucleotide. The J gene is TRBJ1-4, the V gene TRBV11-2, with 10 positions matching TRBD1. After removal of 3 bases from V and 7 bases from J, the junction contained 5 bases not matched to a gene. The germline V gene encodes CDR1 SGHAT and CDR2 FQNNGV. The CDR3 covers 15 residues. CDR3 sequence (DNA): TGTGCCAGCAGCTTCCGGGACAGGGGAAGTGAAAAACTGTTTTTT. Its translation: CASSFRDRGSEKLFF.

Worth noting for this clonotype: Germline and junction disagree at one end, which may indicate a read error. The V call is TRBV10-2, the J call TRBJ2-2; D is perhaps TRBD1 (6 bases). The CDR3 length is 16 residues. Looked up from germline, CDR1 is WSHSY and CDR2 is SAAADI. The CDR3: CASSARDTLNTGELLF. The DNA for the CDR3 is TGCGCCAGCAGCGCTAGGGACACCTTGAACACCGGGGAGCTGCTTTTT.

This clonotype was counted ten times or more. This sequence joins TRBV12-3 or TRBV12-4 and TRBJ1-5, with a weak D call TRBD1 (5 bases). The CDR3 extends over 15 amino acids. Trimming shortened V by 3 bases and J by 6 bases, and 15 bases separated the two germline ends. This CDR3 is CASSLTVDGSQPQHF. CDR3 nucleotides: TGTGCCAGCAGTTTGACAGTCGACGGGAGTCAGCCCCAGCATTTT.

The table lists this clonotype with many counts. V usage is TRBV2 and J usage is TRBJ1-4; D gene unclear. V gave up 6 bases and J gave up 8 bases, with 13 bases separating them. CDR1 is SNHLY and CDR2 is FYNNEI in the germline V gene. The CDR3 consists of 13 residues. The CDR3 DNA reads TGTGCCAGCAGGCTAGACAAGCCGGAAAAACTGTTTTTT. The encoded protein is CASRLDKPEKLFF.

The rearrangement uses TRBV27 and TRBJ1-6; D uncertain. The length of the CDR3 is 15 residues. The V gene lost 3 bases and the J gene lost 7 bases, with 13 bases spanning the gap. Germline lookup yields CDR1 MNHEY and CDR2 SMNVEV (reference sequence). CDR3 bases: TGTGCCAGCAGTTTCGGAGGCAGAGAAAATTCACCCCTCCACTTT. Translated, it gives CASSFGGRENSPLHF.

This clonotype has a handful of counts. The chain carries TRBV19 and TRBJ1-5, with D hard to call. This CDR3 comprises 15 residues. Germline lookup yields CDR1 LNHDA and CDR2 SQIVND (reference sequence). V lost 5 bases and J 4 bases, leaving 15 bases between the germline ends. CDR3 region: CASSRQAGRNQPQHF. CDR3 in DNA: TGTGCCAGTAGTCGGCAGGCCGGTCGGAATCAGCCCCAGCATTTT. Variable domain in full (rest from reference TRBV19 and TRBJ1-5): DGGITQSPKYLFRKEGQNVTLSCEQNLNHDAMYWYRQDPGQGLRLIYYSQIVNDFQKGDIAEGYSVSREKKESFPLTVTSAQKNPTAFYLCASSRQAGRNQPQHFGDGTRLSIL.

This clonotype was observed a handful of times. V is TRBV7-9 and J is TRBJ1-2; TRBD1 aligns across 10 bases. Losses at the gene ends were 5 bases for V and 7 bases for J; bases not matched to a gene: 4. The CDR3 loop spans 13 amino acids. Germline V gene lookup returns CDR1 SEHNR and CDR2 FQNEAQ (reference sequence). CDR3 loop: CASSPDRGLGYTF. In nucleotides, the CDR3 is TGTGCCAGCAGCCCTGACAGGGGGCTTGGCTACACCTTC.

The chain recombines TRBV6-1 with TRBJ1-2; D perhaps matches TRBD1 (5 bases). Per germline, CDR1 MNHNS and CDR2 SASEGT. Trimming cost V 4 bases and J 7 bases, with 10 bases left between them. The length of the CDR3 is 12 residues. Written as DNA, the CDR3 is TGTGCCAGCAGTGGGGGCCGACCTGGCTACACCTTC. This codes for CASSGGRPGYTF.

This clonotype was counted at least ten times. The chain employs TRBV5-1 and TRBJ1-1; no definite D call. V gave up 6 bases and J gave up 1 base, with 13 bases separating them. Germline V lookup: CDR1 SGHRS, CDR2 YFSETQ. The CDR3 contains 14 residues. CDR3 loop: CASIESPTNTEAFF. The DNA for the CDR3 is TGCGCCAGCATCGAGTCGCCGACGAACACTGAAGCTTTCTTT.

This clonotype came up a few times. This chain connects TRBV7-9 to TRBJ1-3; D is unresolved. Germline V gene sequence: CDR1 SEHNR, CDR2 FQNEAQ (reference sequence). The CDR3 contains 13 residues. The V and J ends lost 5 bases and 6 bases respectively, with 11 bases between them. CDR3 in DNA: TGTGCCAGCAGCCGAAACGATGAAAACACCATATATTTT. Amino acids: CASSRNDENTIYF.

The chain carries TRBV29-1 and TRBJ2-5; D gene unclear. Germline values: CDR1 SQVTM, CDR2 ANQGSEA. The CDR3 is 13 amino acids. V gave up 0 bases and J gave up 0 bases, with 5 bases separating them. Here the CDR3 DNA reads TGCAGCGTTGAAGAACAGTACCAAGAGACCCAGTACTTC. Protein sequence: CSVEEQYQETQYF.

This clonotype was counted many times. The V gene is TRBV2, the J gene TRBJ2-7; 10 positions match TRBD2. Germline V gene sequence: CDR1 SNHLY, CDR2 FYNNEI. After removal of 6 bases from V and 0 bases from J, the junction contained 2 bases not matched to a gene. The CDR3 loop spans 14 amino acids. The CDR3 is CASSRTSGSYEQYF. CDR3 sequence (DNA): TGTGCCAGCAGCCGGACTAGCGGCTCCTACGAGCAGTACTTC.

This clonotype was seen ten or more times. CDR3 loop: CASSDPGLQTNEQFF. The CDR3 DNA sequence: TGTGCCAGCAGTGATCCGGGACTTCAAACCAATGAGCAGTTCTTC. The rearrangement links TRBV2 to TRBJ2-1; D might be TRBD2 (6 bases). CDR3 size: 15 residues. Trimming shortened V by 3 bases and J by 6 bases, and 15 bases separated the two germline ends. The V gene's germline CDR1 is SNHLY and CDR2 FYNNEI.

This clonotype was recorded a few times. J is TRBJ2-1 and V is TRBV24-1; D uncertain. Trimming stripped 3 bases from V and 0 bases from J, with 8 bases between. In germline, CDR1 is KGHDR, CDR2 SFDVKD. CDR3 length equals 15 residues. In DNA, the CDR3 is TGTGCCACCAGTGATGGTCCGAGCTCCTACAATGAGCAGTTCTTC. Translating gives CATSDGPSSYNEQFF.

This clonotype was observed many times. The V gene is TRBV5-1, the J gene TRBJ1-2, with D hard to call. CDR1 and CDR2 from the germline V gene are SGHRS and YFSETQ. The CDR3 runs 12 residues. Trimming stripped 4 bases from V and 6 bases from J, with 10 bases between. The DNA for the CDR3 is TGCGCCAGCAGCCTATTGGGTGATGGCTACACCTTC. This gives the protein CASSLLGDGYTF. Based on the CDR3 plus reference TRBV5-1 and TRBJ1-2, the full variable domain is KAGVTQTPRYLIKTRGQQVTLSCSPISGHRSVSWYQQTPGQGLQFLFEYFSETQRNKGNFPGRFSGRQFSNSRSEMNVSTLELGDSALYLCASSLLGDGYTFGSGTRLTVV.

The chain combines TRBV18 with TRBJ2-2; 9 nucleotides match TRBD1. Germline values: CDR1 KGHSH, CDR2 LQKENI. The ends lost 4 bases at V and 0 bases at J; junction bases unmatched: 3. The CDR3 has 16 amino acids. CDR3 sequence: CASSQQGATNTGELFF. The DNA for the CDR3 is TGTGCCAGCTCACAACAGGGGGCTACGAACACCGGGGAGCTGTTTTTT.

Notes on this clonotype: A much larger clone sits a single nucleotide away, making a read error possible. The chain employs TRBV6-1 and TRBJ1-6, with D perhaps TRBD1 (6 bases). This CDR3 is 13 amino acids long. Germline CDR1 MNHNS, CDR2 SASEGT. The CDR3 protein is CASRGGTSPPPHF. CDR3 bases: TGTGCCAGCAGAGGGGGGACATCGCCACCCCCCCACTTT.

The chain has TRBV5-1 and TRBJ2-5; 11 positions agree with TRBD1. This CDR3 contains 15 residues. V lost 0 bases and J lost 4; bases outside the gene matches: 2. Germline assignment: CDR1 SGHRS and CDR2 YFSETQ. In DNA form, the CDR3 reads TGCGCCAGCAGCTTGGAGGGGACAGGGGGAGAGACCCAGTACTTC. It codes for CASSLEGTGGETQYF.